These 22 T cell receptor beta chains share one sample of origin, sequenced in a study of T cell repertoires in cytomegalovirus infection (dated by TCRdb to the late 2010s). No cognate antigen is known for these TCRs. The treatment or condition label here, explained by the study, means: in vitro stimulation with specific CMV peptide epitopes to enrich CMV-specific T cells. Reads for this sample came from an Illumina HiSeq 1500. TCRdb reprocessed the public reads (quality trimming at Q25 with fastp, clone calling with MiXCR) and kept in-frame beta chains. Rows are combined by CDR3 protein, so each entry shows the most common genes and DNA. For this sample the table gives under 450,000 distinct CDR3 sequences, of which approximately 30% were detected only once. The ten largest clones take up roughly 13% of the sample. Sample: cultured PBMCs, taken from culture after CMV antigen stimulation. The receptors derive from a human donor in good health (CMV status not recorded). Some clones in this sample may be carry-over from other donors' samples.

In this sample, this clonotype turned up once. V and J are TRBV6-2 or TRBV6-3 and TRBJ2-1; TRBD2 agrees at 7 bases. With V trimmed by 2 bases and J by 5 bases, 6 bases remained unmatched. Germline assignment: CDR1 MNHEY and CDR2 SVGEGT. The length of the CDR3 is 15 residues. The CDR3 sequence: CASSYGSGVDNEQFF. In nucleotides, the CDR3 is TGTGCCAGCAGTTACGGGAGCGGGGTAGACAATGAGCAGTTCTTC.

V usage is TRBV2 and J usage is TRBJ2-3; no firm D call. This CDR3 is 14 amino acids long. CDR1 and CDR2 from the germline V gene are SNHLY and FYNNEI. V was clipped by 4 bases and J by 0 bases, with 8 bases between them. This CDR3 is CASSVTPSTDTQYF. CDR3 DNA: TGTGCCAGCAGTGTAACGCCTAGCACAGATACGCAGTATTTT.

This chain connects TRBV2 to TRBJ2-7, with D perhaps matching TRBD1 or TRBD2 (5 bases each). Germline V lookup: CDR1 SNHLY, CDR2 FYNNEI. This CDR3 is 13 amino acids long. V was trimmed by 5 bases and J by 5 bases, leaving 13 bases between them. The CDR3 coding sequence is TGTGCCAGCAGTAGCTCGGTGGGGGACGAGCAGTACGTC. It translates to CASSSSVGDEQYV.

The chain couples TRBV7-2 to TRBJ2-1; perhaps TRBD2 as D (5 bases). Trimming took off 1 base at V and 8 bases at J, with 12 bases between the two ends. Looked up from germline, CDR1 is SGHTA and CDR2 is FQGNSA. The CDR3 has 14 amino acids. In nucleotides, the CDR3 is TGTGCCAGCAGCTTAGGAGGGTCGCTCGATGAGCAGTTCTTC. Translated, it gives CASSLGGSLDEQFF.

This clonotype was picked up a small number of times. The chain combines TRBV6-8 with TRBJ2-3, with 8 bases that match TRBD2. CDR1 MNHGY and CDR2 SAAAGT come from the germline V gene. The V gene end was trimmed by 2 bases and the J gene end by 1 base; junction bases not matched to a gene: 2. The CDR3 spans 15 residues. This CDR3 reads CASSYVTSGTDTQYF. The DNA of the CDR3 is TGTGCCAGCAGTTACGTGACTAGCGGCACAGATACGCAGTATTTT.

The chain combines TRBV19 with TRBJ1-3; no clear D. Germline V gene data show CDR1 as LNHDA and CDR2 as SQIVND (reference sequence). The V end lost 3 bases, the J end lost 5 bases, and 17 bases lay between the germline ends. This CDR3 has 16 residues. The CDR3 DNA reads as TGTGCCAGTAGTATTTCGGCGGCGCGGCAGCGAAACACCATATATTTT. Translating gives CASSISAARQRNTIYF.

The rearrangement joins TRBV20-1 to TRBJ2-5; D uncertain. Germline CDR1 and CDR2: DFQATT and SNEGSKA (reference sequence). This CDR3 region has 13 residues. The V gene lost 6 bases and the J gene lost 2 bases, with 13 bases spanning the gap. CDR3 bases: TGCAGTGCCCCCCTGAACAGACAAGAGACCCAGTACTTC. Its protein product is CSAPLNRQETQYF.

This clonotype was picked up a small number of times. The chain recombines TRBV12-3 or TRBV12-4 with TRBJ1-5, with TRBD1 as a possible D gene (6 bases). Trimming removed 6 bases from V and 0 bases from J, with 12 bases in between. The CDR3 has 15 residues. The CDR3 region is CASRVQGNSNQPQHF. CDR3 sequence (DNA): TGTGCCAGCAGAGTACAGGGAAATAGCAATCAGCCCCAGCATTTT.

This clonotype showed up just a few times. The chain recombines TRBV19 with TRBJ1-2; D is unclear. The germline gives CDR1 LNHDA, CDR2 SQIVND (reference sequence). The CDR3 runs to 14 residues. Trimming stripped 1 base from V and 8 bases from J, with 14 bases between. CDR3 sequence: CASSIGGRLYGYTF. Written as DNA, the CDR3 is TGTGCCAGTAGTATAGGCGGCAGATTGTACGGCTACACCTTC.

This clonotype has a handful of counts. The V gene is TRBV12-3 or TRBV12-4, the J gene TRBJ1-3, with D unclear. Trimming took 6 bases from V and 9 from J, leaving 21 bases between them. The CDR3 is 15 amino acids. CDR3 DNA: TGTGCCAGCAGCCCGCTAACAGTGCTAAAAAGCACCATATATTTT. Its protein product is CASSPLTVLKSTIYF.

The J gene is TRBJ2-1, the V gene TRBV24-1; TRBD1 or TRBD2 may be the D gene (6 bases each). Germline V lookup: CDR1 KGHDR, CDR2 SFDVKD. V lost 5 bases and J 4 bases, leaving 17 bases between the germline ends. This CDR3 comprises 16 residues. CDR3 in DNA: TGTGCCACCAGTGGTTCGGGGGCGGAGACATACAATGAGCAGTTCTTC. Its translation is CATSGSGAETYNEQFF.

J is TRBJ2-7 and V is TRBV6-6, with 10 positions matching TRBD1. CDR3 length: 13 amino acids. Germline assignment: CDR1 MNHNY and CDR2 SVGAGI (reference sequence). The J segment lost 7 bases and the V segment lost 5 bases, leaving 5 bases of the junction unmatched. The CDR3 region is CASSRQGAGEQYV. The CDR3, as DNA: TGTGCCAGCAGTCGACAGGGGGCGGGTGAGCAGTACGTC.

The chain uses TRBV4-3 and TRBJ2-7; tentatively, D is TRBD1 (6 bases). This CDR3 is 14 amino acids long. The germline V gene encodes CDR1 LGHNA and CDR2 YSLEER. Trimming cost V 4 bases and J 5 bases, with 15 bases left between them. The CDR3 DNA reads as TGCGCCAGCAGCCTGGACAGTTCGTTGGACGAGCAGTACTTC. It encodes CASSLDSSLDEQYF.

The gene calls are TRBV11-2 and TRBJ1-2, with 9 bases identical to TRBD1. CDR1 SGHAT and CDR2 FQNNGV come from the germline V gene. This CDR3 is built from 16 residues. Losses at the gene ends were 4 bases for V and 7 bases for J; bases not matched to a gene: 13. The CDR3, as DNA: TGTGCCAGCAGCTCTGGGACAGGGTTTTTTTGGAGTGGCTACACCTTC. It codes for CASSSGTGFFWSGYTF.

This clonotype was counted between two and nine times. The V and J genes are TRBV5-4 and TRBJ2-7; D is perhaps TRBD1 or TRBD2 (5 bases each). Germline assignment: CDR1 SGHNT and CDR2 YYREEE (reference sequence). This CDR3 region has 12 residues. Trimming left V 3 bases short and J 7 bases short, with 11 bases between. CDR3 protein: CASSSGPGEQYF. The CDR3 region has the DNA TGTGCCAGCAGCTCGGGACCTGGTGAGCAGTACTTC.

The chain has TRBV5-1 and TRBJ2-7, with 8 positions matching TRBD1. This CDR3 contains 15 residues. The germline V gene has CDR1 SGHRS and CDR2 YFSETQ. V gave up 3 bases and J gave up 1 base; unmatched junction bases: 6. The CDR3 loop is CASSWTGPTSYEQYF. The CDR3 nucleotides are TGCGCCAGCAGCTGGACAGGGCCGACTTCCTACGAGCAGTACTTC.

V usage is TRBV19 and J usage is TRBJ2-3, with 11 bases that match TRBD2. V was clipped by 6 bases and J by 4 bases; unmatched bases: 6. Germline V CDR1 and CDR2: LNHDA, SQIVND (reference sequence). The CDR3 covers 15 residues. The CDR3 DNA reads TGTGCCAGTAGACTAGCGGGAGTCTCCGCAGATACGCAGTATTTT. Amino acid sequence: CASRLAGVSADTQYF.

V usage is TRBV3-1 and J usage is TRBJ2-5; 7 bases align to TRBD2. The CDR3 contains 13 residues. Germline V gene data show CDR1 as LGHDT and CDR2 as YNNKEL (reference sequence). The V and J ends lost 3 bases and 3 bases, in that order; junction bases with no gene match: 1. CDR3 sequence: CASSQGLKETQYF. The CDR3 bases are TGTGCCAGCAGCCAGGGACTAAAAGAGACCCAGTACTTC.

Concerning this clonotype itself: A read error may be the cause here, since a much bigger clone is one base away. The V call is TRBV6-1, the J call TRBJ2-5; 12 nucleotides line up with TRBD2. J gave up 4 bases and V 5 bases, and 11 bases lay outside the gene matches. CDR1 is MNHNS and CDR2 is SASEGT in the germline V gene. This CDR3 has 17 residues. The CDR3 sequence: CASSSPASGGAPETQYF. The CDR3 DNA sequence: TGTGCCAGCAGTTCCCCTGCTAGCGGGGGGGCCCCAGAGACCCAGTACTTC.

The genes are TRBV19 and TRBJ2-7; 8 bases agree with TRBD1. The CDR3 extends over 14 amino acids. Germline CDR1 is LNHDA and CDR2 is SQIVND (reference sequence). The J segment lost 4 bases and the V segment lost 6 bases, leaving 8 bases of the junction unmatched. The CDR3 DNA reads TGTGCCAGTAGCAAAAGACAGGGGCCGTACGAGCAGTACGTC. It encodes CASSKRQGPYEQYV.

The gene calls are TRBV7-2 and TRBJ2-7; TRBD2 matches at 7 bases. V shed 8 bases and J 5 bases; nucleotides not matched to a gene: 9. Per the germline V gene, CDR1 is SGHTA and CDR2 is FQGNSA. The CDR3 is 13 residues long. DNA of the CDR3: TGTGCCAGCGTCTGGCGGGAGCGGGACGAGCAGTACTTC. Translated: CASVWRERDEQYF.

This rearrangement joins TRBV7-8 to TRBJ1-1; D is perhaps TRBD1 (5 bases). The CDR3 extends over 15 amino acids. With 2 bases removed from V and 0 bases from J, the gap between germline ends came to 10 bases. Germline values: CDR1 SGHVS, CDR2 FQNEAQ. The CDR3 loop is CASSLRDPMNTEAFF. The DNA for the CDR3 is TGTGCCAGCAGCTTAAGGGACCCCATGAACACTGAAGCTTTCTTT.